This T cell receptor beta chain stems from a study of CD4+ T cells in melanoma. Study-level points and caveats: A reported correlation linked neoantigen-specific CD4+ T cells to CD8+, macrophage and B cell function.

Measured with immunoSEQ multiplex PCR; TCRdb has only the in-frame clones, and not every one. This sample has 18,000 or so clones, with roughly 80% found just once. Points on this clone: The target antigen is unknown.

CDR1 and CDR2 from the germline V gene are SNHLY and FYNNEI. This CDR3 spans 17 amino acids. V gave up 7 bases and J gave up 6 bases; unmatched junction bases: 17. The TCR originated in a human donor with melanoma. The sequencing sample was made of cells from a culture (not recorded whether cultured in vitro). The gene calls are TRBV2 and TRBJ2-5; 10 bases map to TRBD2. In DNA form, the CDR3 reads TGTGCCAGCACCGAAGGTGGGAGCGGGGGGGCCGCAAAGACCCAGTACTTC. Amino acids: CASTEGGSGGAAKTQYF.